The present entry profiles one TCR beta chain with its context. Produced via immunoSEQ multiplex PCR; TCRdb's table is partial and in-frame only. Altogether approximately 51,000 clones are present, 80% to 95% being singletons, with the ten largest covering 4.2%. There are 13 residues in the CDR3. V trimming: 5 bases; J trimming: 3 bases; junction bases outside the gene matches: 4. CDR1 and CDR2 (germline): SGHVS, FQNEAQ. This sample was included in a study of technical replicates of blood from several donors. The source is a human donor in good health. Some clones in this sample may be carry-over from other donors' samples. Sequencing input: PBMCs. The chain uses TRBV7-8 and TRBJ2-7; the match to TRBD1 covers 7 bases. The CDR3 region has the DNA TGTGCCAGCAGCGAGGGACAGCTCTACGAGCAGTACTTC. It is translated as CASSEGQLYEQYF. Looking up the rest from reference TRBV7-8 and TRBJ2-7 gives the full variable domain: GAGVSQSPRYKVAKRGQDVALRCDPISGHVSLFWYQQALGQGPEFLTYFQNEAQLDKSGLPSDRFFAERPEGSVSTLKIQRTQQEDSAVYLCASSEGQLYEQYFGPGTRLTVT.